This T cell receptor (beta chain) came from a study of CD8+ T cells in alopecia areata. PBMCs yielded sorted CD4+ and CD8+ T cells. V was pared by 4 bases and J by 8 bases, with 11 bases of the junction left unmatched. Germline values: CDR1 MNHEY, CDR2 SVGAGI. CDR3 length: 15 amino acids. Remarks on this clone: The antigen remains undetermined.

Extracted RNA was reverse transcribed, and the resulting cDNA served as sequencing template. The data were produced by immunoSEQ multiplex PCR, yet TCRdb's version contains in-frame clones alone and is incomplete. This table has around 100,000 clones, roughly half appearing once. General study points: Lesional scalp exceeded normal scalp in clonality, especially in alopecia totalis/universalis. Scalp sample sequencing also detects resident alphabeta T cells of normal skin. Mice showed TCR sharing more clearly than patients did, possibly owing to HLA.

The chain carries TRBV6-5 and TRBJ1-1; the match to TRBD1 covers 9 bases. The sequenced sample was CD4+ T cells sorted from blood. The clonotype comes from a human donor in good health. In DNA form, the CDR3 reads TGTGCCAGCAGTTCCTCCGGGACAGGGAATGGGGAAGCTTTCTTT. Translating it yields CASSSSGTGNGEAFF.